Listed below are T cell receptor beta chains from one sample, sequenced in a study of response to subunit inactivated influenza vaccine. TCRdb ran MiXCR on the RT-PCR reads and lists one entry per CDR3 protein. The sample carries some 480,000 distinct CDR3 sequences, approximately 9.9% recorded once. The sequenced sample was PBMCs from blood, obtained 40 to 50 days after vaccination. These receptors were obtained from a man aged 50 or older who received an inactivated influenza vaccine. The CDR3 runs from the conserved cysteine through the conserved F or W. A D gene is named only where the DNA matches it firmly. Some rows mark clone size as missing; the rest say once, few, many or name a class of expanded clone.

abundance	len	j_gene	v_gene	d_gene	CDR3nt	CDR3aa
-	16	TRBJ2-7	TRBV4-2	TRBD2	TGTGCCAGCAGCCCAGGAATACTAGCGGGGGGGCGGGAGCAGTACTTC	CASSPGILAGGREQYF
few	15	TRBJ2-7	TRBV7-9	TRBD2	TGTGCCAGCAGCCCACTAGCGGGGGACTCCTACGAGCAGTACTTC	CASSPLAGDSYEQYF
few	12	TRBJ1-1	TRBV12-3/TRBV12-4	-	TGTGCCAGCAGTCCCGACAGTCTCGAAGCTTTCTTT	CASSPDSLEAFF
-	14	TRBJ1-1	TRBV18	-	TGTGCCAGCTCACCTTCGGAATTGAACACTGAAGCTTTCTTT	CASSPSELNTEAFF
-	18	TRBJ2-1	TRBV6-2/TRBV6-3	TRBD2	TGTGCCAGCAGTTACAGTACTAGCGCTACGACCTCCTACAATGAGCAGTTCTTC	CASSYSTSATTSYNEQFF
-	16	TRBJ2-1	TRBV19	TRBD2	TGTGCCAGTAGTCTTATAGCGGGAGGGGTCTACAATGAGCAGTTCTTC	CASSLIAGGVYNEQFF
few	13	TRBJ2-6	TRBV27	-	TGTGCTACCAGGGAAACTGGGGCCAACGTCCTGACTTTC	CATRETGANVLTF
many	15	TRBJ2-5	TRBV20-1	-	TGCAGTGCTACCTCCCTGGGAACTAGCTTGGAGACCCAGTACTTC	CSATSLGTSLETQYF
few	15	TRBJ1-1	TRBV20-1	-	TGCAGTGCTAATAACCCGTACAGGCCGAACACTGAAGCTTTCTTT	CSANNPYRPNTEAFF
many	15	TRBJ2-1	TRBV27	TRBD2	TGTGCCAGCAGTTTATATAGCGGGGGGTACAATGAGCAGTTCTTC	CASSLYSGGYNEQFF
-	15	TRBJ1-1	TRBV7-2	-	TGTGCTATCCAGCGCATGGGCAGGACGAACACTGAAGCTTTCTTT	CAIQRMGRTNTEAFF
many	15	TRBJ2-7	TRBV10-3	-	TGTGCCATCAGTGATGAGCTCGGCAGGCTTTACGAGCAGTACTTC	CAISDELGRLYEQYF
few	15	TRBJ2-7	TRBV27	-	TGTGCCAGCAGTTTATCGGGCAGGGGACTCTACGAGCAGTACTTC	CASSLSGRGLYEQYF
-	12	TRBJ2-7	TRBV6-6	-	TGTGCCAGCAACCCCCCTGATGGCGAGCAGTACTTC	CASNPPDGEQYF
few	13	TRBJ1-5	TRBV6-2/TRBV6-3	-	TGTGCCAGCAGTTATCGGATCGGTCAGCCCCAGCATTTT	CASSYRIGQPQHF
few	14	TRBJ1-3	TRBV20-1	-	TGCAGTGCTCGGGCCGGGGAGGGGGGAAACACCATATATTTT	CSARAGEGGNTIYF
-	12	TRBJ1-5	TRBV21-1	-	TGTGCCAGCAGCGAACGGGGGTGGCCCCAGCATTTT	CASSERGWPQHF
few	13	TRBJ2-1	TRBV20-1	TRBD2	TGCAGTGCGAGCGGGCGGGGGACCGATGAGCAGTTCTTC	CSASGRGTDEQFF
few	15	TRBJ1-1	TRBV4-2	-	TGTGCCAGCAGCCAAGATCGGGGGCGAAGAACTGAAGCTTTCTTT	CASSQDRGRRTEAFF
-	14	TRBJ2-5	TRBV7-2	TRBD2	TGTGCCAGCAGGCCGCTAGCGGGGGTAGAGACCCAGTACTTC	CASRPLAGVETQYF
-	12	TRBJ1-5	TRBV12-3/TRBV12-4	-	TGTGCCAGCAACAGGGCGGATCAGCCCCAGCATTTT	CASNRADQPQHF
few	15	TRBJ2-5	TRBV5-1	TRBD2	TGCGCCAGCAGCTTGGGGACTAGCGGCTTGGAGACCCAGTACTTC	CASSLGTSGLETQYF
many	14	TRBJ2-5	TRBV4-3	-	TGCGCCAGCAGCCAAGGACTTAAACAAGAGACCCAGTACTTC	CASSQGLKQETQYF
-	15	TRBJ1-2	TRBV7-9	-	TGTGCCAGCAGCCCCCTCGGGGGGAGGGACTATGGCTACACCTTC	CASSPLGGRDYGYTF
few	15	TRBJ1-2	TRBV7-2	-	TGTGCCAGCAGCTTAGGTGGACAGACTAACTATGGCTACACCTTC	CASSLGGQTNYGYTF
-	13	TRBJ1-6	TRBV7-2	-	TGTGCCAGCCGATTAAACTATAATTCACCCCTCCACTTT	CASRLNYNSPLHF
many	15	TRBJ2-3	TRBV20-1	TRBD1	TGCAGTGCTCGCCGGACAGGGGTGAGGTCGGATACGCAGTATTTT	CSARRTGVRSDTQYF
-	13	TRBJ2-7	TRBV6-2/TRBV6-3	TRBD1	TGTGCCACCGCGCCGGGGACAGGGCTAGAGCAGTACTTC	CATAPGTGLEQYF
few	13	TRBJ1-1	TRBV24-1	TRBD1	TGTGCCACCAGTGATAACAGGGGGACTGAAGCTTTCTTT	CATSDNRGTEAFF
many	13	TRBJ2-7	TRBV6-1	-	TGTGCCAGCAGGGGACAAATCTCCTACGAGCAGTACTTC	CASRGQISYEQYF
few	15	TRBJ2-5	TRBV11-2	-	TGTGCCAGCAGCTTTTCCTCAGGGGCTCCCGAGACCCAGTACTTC	CASSFSSGAPETQYF
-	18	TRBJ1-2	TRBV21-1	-	TGTGCCAGCAGCCCGATAGTACAAGGGCTTTTACCTAACTATGGCTACACCTTC	CASSPIVQGLLPNYGYTF
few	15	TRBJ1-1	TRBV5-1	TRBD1	TGCGCCAGCAGCCCCTCGGGACAGCCGAACACTGAAGCTTTCTTT	CASSPSGQPNTEAFF
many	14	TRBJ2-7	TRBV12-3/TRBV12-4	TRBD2	TGTGCCAGCTCTCCGGGACTAGCAAACTACGAGCAGTACTTC	CASSPGLANYEQYF
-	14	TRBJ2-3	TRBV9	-	TGTGCCAGCAGCGTAGAGATTAGCACAGATACGCAGTATTTT	CASSVEISTDTQYF
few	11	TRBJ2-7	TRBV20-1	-	TGCAGTGCCGGGACCCCCCTCGAGCAGTACTTC	CSAGTPLEQYF
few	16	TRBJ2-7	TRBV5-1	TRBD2	TGCGCCAGCAGCTCAGGGACTAGCGGGTGGACCTACGAGCAGTACTTC	CASSSGTSGWTYEQYF
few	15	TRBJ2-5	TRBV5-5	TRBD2	TGTGCCAGCAGCATTACGGGGGGAGGACAAGAGACCCAGTACTTC	CASSITGGGQETQYF
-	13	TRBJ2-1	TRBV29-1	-	TGCAGCGTTGATAGGACGCTTCGCCATGAGCAGTTCTTC	CSVDRTLRHEQFF
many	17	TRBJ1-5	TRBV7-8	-	TGTGCCAGCAGCTTTAGCTACAGGGAAGTGAGCAATCAGCCCCAGCATTTT	CASSFSYREVSNQPQHF
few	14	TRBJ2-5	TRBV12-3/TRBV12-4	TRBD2	TGTGCCAGCAGAGGGACTAGCCTAGGGGAGACCCAGTACTTC	CASRGTSLGETQYF
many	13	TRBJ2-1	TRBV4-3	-	TGCGCCAGCAGCCCGACGTGGCGCGATGAGCAGTTCTTC	CASSPTWRDEQFF
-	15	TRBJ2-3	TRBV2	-	TGTGCCAGCAGCAACAGCGGCGCAAGCACAGATACGCAGTATTTT	CASSNSGASTDTQYF
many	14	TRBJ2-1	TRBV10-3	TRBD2	TGTGCCATCACCCGCGGGGGGGTCAACAATGAGCAGTTCTTC	CAITRGGVNNEQFF
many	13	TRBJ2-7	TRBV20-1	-	TGCAGTGCTAGAGATCTTAGGGGGTACGAGCAGTACTTC	CSARDLRGYEQYF